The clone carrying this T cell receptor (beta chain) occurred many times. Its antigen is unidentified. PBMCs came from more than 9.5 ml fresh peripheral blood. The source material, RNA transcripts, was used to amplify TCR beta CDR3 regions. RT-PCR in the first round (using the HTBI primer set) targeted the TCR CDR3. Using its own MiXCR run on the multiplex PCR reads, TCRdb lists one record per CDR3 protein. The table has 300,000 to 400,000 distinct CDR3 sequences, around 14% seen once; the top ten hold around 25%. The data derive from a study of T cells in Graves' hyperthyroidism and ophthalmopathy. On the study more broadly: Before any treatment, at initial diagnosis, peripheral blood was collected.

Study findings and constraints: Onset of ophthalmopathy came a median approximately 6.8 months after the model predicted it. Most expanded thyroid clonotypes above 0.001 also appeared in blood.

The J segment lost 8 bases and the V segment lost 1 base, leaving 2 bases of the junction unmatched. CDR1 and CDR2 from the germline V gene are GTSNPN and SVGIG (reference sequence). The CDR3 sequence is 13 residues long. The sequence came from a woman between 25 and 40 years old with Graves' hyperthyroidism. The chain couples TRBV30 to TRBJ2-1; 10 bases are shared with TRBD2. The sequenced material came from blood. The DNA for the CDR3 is TGTGCCTGGAGTGGGGGACTAGCGCATGAGCAGTTCTTC. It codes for CAWSGGLAHEQFF.